This is a list of T cell receptor beta chains from one sample in a study of T cells in Graves' hyperthyroidism and ophthalmopathy. MiXCR, run by TCRdb on the multiplex PCR reads, gives a single entry per CDR3 protein. The table lists 350,000 to 450,000 distinct CDR3 sequences, more than 11% of them singletons. Sequencing was carried out using blood. These receptors were obtained from a woman in her sixties with Graves' hyperthyroidism. The CDR3 runs from the conserved cysteine through the conserved F or W. Each record gives: clone size, V gene, D gene, J gene, CDR3 length, CDR3 DNA, CDR3 protein. A D gene is named only where the DNA matches it firmly. Not every row has a clone size; where given, it reads once, few, many or a size class.

>many|TRBV5-1|TRBD1|TRBJ2-5|16
TGCGCCAGCAGCTTACAGGGACAGGGGACCAGAGAGACCCAGTACTTC
CASSLQGQGTRETQYF
>many|TRBV12-3/TRBV12-4|TRBD1|TRBJ1-3|14
TGTGCCAGCAGGGGACAGGGCTCTGGAAACACCATATATTTT
CASRGQGSGNTIYF
>once|TRBV18|TRBD1|TRBJ1-2|17
TGTGCCAGCTCACCGCTCGCCGGACAGGGGCGCCGCGGTGGCTACACCTTC
CASSPLAGQGRRGGYTF
>many|TRBV10-3|TRBD1|TRBJ2-1|13
TGTGCCATACTCCAGGGACAGGGTCATGAGCAGTTCTTC
CAILQGQGHEQFF
>-|TRBV12-3/TRBV12-4|TRBD1|TRBJ1-5|12
TGTGCCAGCAGTTTAGCCAGGGGGCTTCGGCATTTT
CASSLARGLRHF
>-|TRBV5-8|TRBD2|TRBJ2-1|16
TGTGTCAGCCTTAATATCGGGAGGGCCCTCGCCGATGAGCAGTTCTTC
CVSLNIGRALADEQFF
>-|TRBV30|-|TRBJ2-7|13
TGTGCCTGGAATAGTCAGAGATACTACGAGCAGTACTTC
CAWNSQRYYEQYF
>many|TRBV29-1|TRBD2|TRBJ2-7|15
TGCAGCGTTTCCTTACTAGCGGGAGGAACCTACGAGCAGTACTTC
CSVSLLAGGTYEQYF
>few|TRBV6-1|-|TRBJ2-3|13
TGTGCCAGCATGGCGACTAGCACAGATACGCAGTATTTT
CASMATSTDTQYF
>many|TRBV12-5|-|TRBJ2-7|14
TGTGCTAGTGGCTTTACCGAAATCTCCTACGAGCAGTACTTC
CASGFTEISYEQYF
>-|TRBV19|-|TRBJ2-7|13
TGTGCCAGTAGTATCCTCAGACAGTTCGAGCAGTACTTC
CASSILRQFEQYF
>-|TRBV5-4|TRBD2|TRBJ2-3|15
TGTGCCAGCGGCCGGACTAGCGGGAGGTTAGATACGCAGTATTTT
CASGRTSGRLDTQYF
>many|TRBV11-2|-|TRBJ1-5|13
TGTGCCAGCAGCTTAGATCTAAGTCAGCCCCAGCATTTT
CASSLDLSQPQHF
>-|TRBV29-1|-|TRBJ2-3|12
TGCAGCGTTGAGAGGGATAAGAATACGCAGTATTTT
CSVERDKNTQYF
>many|TRBV5-5|-|TRBJ1-2|14
TGTGCCAGCAGCTTGTCGTCCCAACCGGGTGGCTACACCTTC
CASSLSSQPGGYTF
>many|TRBV20-1|TRBD2|TRBJ2-1|16
TGCAGTGCTAGACCAATGACTTTTAGCGGGAGGGCCGGGCAGTTCTTC
CSARPMTFSGRAGQFF
>many|TRBV28|TRBD1|TRBJ1-1|15
TGTGCCAGCAGCCTAAATCCAGGGGGGCAGACTGAAGCTTTCTTT
CASSLNPGGQTEAFF
>-|TRBV30|TRBD2|TRBJ2-1|13
TGTGCCCACTCTGGCGGGAGCGGGAATGAGCAGTTCTTC
CAHSGGSGNEQFF
>-|TRBV3-1|TRBD2|TRBJ2-1|14
TGTGCCAGCAGCCACGGGGGGGGAGGAAATGAGCAGTTCTTC
CASSHGGGGNEQFF
>few|TRBV7-9|-|TRBJ2-5|14
TGTGCCAGCAGCTTTTCCTCGGAGACGGAAACCCAGTACTTC
CASSFSSETETQYF
>many|TRBV29-1|TRBD1|TRBJ1-2|14
TGCAGCGTCCCCATTGCCGACAGGGGTGGTGGCTACACCTTC
CSVPIADRGGGYTF
>many|TRBV5-1|TRBD2|TRBJ2-1|15
TGCGCCAGCAGCGACGGACTAGCGGCTTACAATGAGCAGTTCTTC
CASSDGLAAYNEQFF
>many|TRBV5-4|TRBD1|TRBJ1-1|15
TGTGCCAGCAGCTTGGCTCAGGGGGCGACCACTGAAGCTTTCTTT
CASSLAQGATTEAFF
>many|TRBV11-3|-|TRBJ2-6|14
TGTGCCAGCAGCTATTACTCTGGGGCCAACGTCCTGACTTTC
CASSYYSGANVLTF
>many|TRBV12-3/TRBV12-4|-|TRBJ1-1|14
TGTGCCAGCAGTTTGGGTGGGGGGGTCACTGAAGCTTTCTTT
CASSLGGGVTEAFF
>many|TRBV18|-|TRBJ2-2|14
TGTGCCAGCTCACCGGGCCTGGACACCGGGGAGCTGTTTTTT
CASSPGLDTGELFF
>few|TRBV5-1|-|TRBJ2-1|11
TGCGCCAGCAGCTCCCAATTGGGGCAGTTCTTC
CASSSQLGQFF
>-|TRBV20-1|TRBD2|TRBJ2-1|12
TGCAGTGCTCCCGGGACTACCAATGAGCAGTTCTTC
CSAPGTTNEQFF
>-|TRBV10-3|TRBD1|TRBJ1-2|11
TGTGCCAGCGGACAGGGAACGGAGGACACCTTC
CASGQGTEDTF
>few|TRBV19|-|TRBJ1-1|14
TGTGCCAGTAGTATGTGGGCAAGGAACACTGAAGCTTTCTTT
CASSMWARNTEAFF
>many|TRBV7-3|-|TRBJ1-1|13
TGTGCCAGCAGCTCAACAATGAACACTGAAGCTTTCTTT
CASSSTMNTEAFF
>many|TRBV6-2/TRBV6-3|-|TRBJ1-5|14
TGTGCCAGCAGTCCTCGACAGGGCAATCAGCCCCAGCATTTT
CASSPRQGNQPQHF
>many|TRBV11-2|-|TRBJ2-7|14
TGTGCCAGCAGCTTAGAGGTGGTGCCCTACGAGCAGTACTTC
CASSLEVVPYEQYF
>-|TRBV5-1|TRBD1|TRBJ2-5|15
TGCGCCAGCACCCGACAGGGGGCGCGAGGGGAGACCCAGTACTTC
CASTRQGARGETQYF
>-|TRBV10-3|TRBD2|TRBJ2-7|15
TGTGCCTCGACCAGGTCGACTAGCGGGAGTTACGAGCAGTACTTC
CASTRSTSGSYEQYF
>many|TRBV12-3/TRBV12-4|TRBD2|TRBJ2-2|17
TGTGCCAGCAGTTGGGGGACTAGCGGGAGCGTAACCGGGGAGCTGTTTTTT
CASSWGTSGSVTGELFF
>-|TRBV15|-|TRBJ2-6|16
TGTGCCACCAGCAGACCACAGGGCTCTGGGGCCAACGTCCTGACTTTC
CATSRPQGSGANVLTF
>-|TRBV7-2|-|TRBJ1-1|15
TGTGCCAGCACCCTTCTTATGGTCGAAAACACTGAAGCTTTCTTT
CASTLLMVENTEAFF
>many|TRBV30|-|TRBJ2-3|14
TGTGCCTGGAGCGACACTGGGACCACAGATACGCAGTATTTT
CAWSDTGTTDTQYF
>many|TRBV15|TRBD1|TRBJ1-5|13
TGTGCCACCAGTAGACAGGGGCGTCAGCCCCAGCATTTT
CATSRQGRQPQHF
>many|TRBV6-1|TRBD1|TRBJ2-2|16
TGTGCCAGCAGGGAGACAGGGGCGACGAACACCGGGGAGCTGTTTTTT
CASRETGATNTGELFF
>many|TRBV2|-|TRBJ1-2|12
TGTGCCAGCATTCAGGGGAACTATGGCTACACCTTC
CASIQGNYGYTF
>-|TRBV12-3/TRBV12-4|TRBD1|TRBJ1-6|16
TGTGCCAGCAGGTACAGGGGGCTCTCCTATAATTCACCCCTCCACTTT
CASRYRGLSYNSPLHF
>-|TRBV7-6|TRBD2|TRBJ2-3|16
TGTGCCAGCAACTTCACTAGCGGGAGTACTGCAGATACGCAGTATTTT
CASNFTSGSTADTQYF
>-|TRBV5-4|TRBD1|TRBJ2-5|14
TGTGCCAGCAAACGAACAGGGGGCAAAGAGACCCAGTACTTC
CASKRTGGKETQYF
>-|TRBV6-1|TRBD1|TRBJ1-2|13
TGTGCCACCAGAAACAGGGGGGTAGGGGGCTACACCTTC
CATRNRGVGGYTF
>-|TRBV7-6|-|TRBJ2-7|15
TGTGCCAGCAGCTTAGGGTCGCAGGGCTCCTACGAGCAGTACTTC
CASSLGSQGSYEQYF
>many|TRBV18|-|TRBJ2-1|13
TGTGCCAGCTCACCACCAGGAAACAATGAGCAGTTCTTC
CASSPPGNNEQFF
>-|TRBV19|-|TRBJ2-1|15
TGTGCCAGTAGTATATCCTACCCCCGTCCCAATGAGCAGTTCTTC
CASSISYPRPNEQFF
>many|TRBV5-1|-|TRBJ2-5|15
TGCGCCAGCAGCTTGGGGCAACCTGCGGGCGAGACCCAGTACTTC
CASSLGQPAGETQYF